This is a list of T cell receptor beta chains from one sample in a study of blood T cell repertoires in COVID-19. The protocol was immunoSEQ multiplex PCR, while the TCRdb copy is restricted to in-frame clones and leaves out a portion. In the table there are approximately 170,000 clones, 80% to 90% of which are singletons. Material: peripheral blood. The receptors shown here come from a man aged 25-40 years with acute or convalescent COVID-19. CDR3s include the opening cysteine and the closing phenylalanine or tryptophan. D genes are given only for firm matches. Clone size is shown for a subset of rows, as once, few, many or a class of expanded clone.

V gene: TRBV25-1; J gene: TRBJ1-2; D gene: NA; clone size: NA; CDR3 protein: CASTESGSNYGYTF; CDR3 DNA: TGTGCCAGCACTGAGTCCGGTTCTAACTATGGCTACACCTTC
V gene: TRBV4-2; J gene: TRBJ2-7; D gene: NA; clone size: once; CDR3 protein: CASSQDVGHNRYEQYF; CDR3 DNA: TGTGCCAGCAGCCAAGATGTCGGACATAACCGCTACGAGCAGTACTTC
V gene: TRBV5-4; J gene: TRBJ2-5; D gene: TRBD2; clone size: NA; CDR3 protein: CASSGGTSGKETQYF; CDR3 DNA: TGTGCCAGCAGCGGGGGGACTAGTGGGAAAGAGACCCAGTACTTC
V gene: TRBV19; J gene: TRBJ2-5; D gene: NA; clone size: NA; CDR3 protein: CAFKSRGTQYF; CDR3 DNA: TGTGCCTTCAAAAGTAGGGGTACCCAGTACTTC
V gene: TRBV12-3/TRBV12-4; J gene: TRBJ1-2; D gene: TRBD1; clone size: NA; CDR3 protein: CASSAGQIYGYTF; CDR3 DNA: TGTGCCAGCAGCGCGGGACAGATTTATGGCTACACCTTC
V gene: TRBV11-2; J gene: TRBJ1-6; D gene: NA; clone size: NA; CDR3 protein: CASSFSDSSNSPLHF; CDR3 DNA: TGTGCCAGCAGCTTTTCCGACAGCTCCAATTCACCCCTCCACTTT
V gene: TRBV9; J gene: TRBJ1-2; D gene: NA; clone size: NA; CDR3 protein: CASSAAGYGYTF; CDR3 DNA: TGTGCCAGCAGCGCCGCAGGATATGGCTACACCTTC
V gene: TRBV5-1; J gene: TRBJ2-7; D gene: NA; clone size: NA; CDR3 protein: CASSGGSDYEQYF; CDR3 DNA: TGCGCCAGCAGTGGCGGCTCGGACTACGAGCAGTACTTC
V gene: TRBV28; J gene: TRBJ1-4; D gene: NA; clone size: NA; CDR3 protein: CASSSRGSTNEKLFF; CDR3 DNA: TGTGCCAGCAGTTCCAGGGGCTCAACTAATGAAAAACTGTTTTTT
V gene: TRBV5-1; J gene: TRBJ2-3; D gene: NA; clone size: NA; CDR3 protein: CASSLGSSGTDTQYF; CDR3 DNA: TGCGCCAGCAGCTTGGGTTCGTCTGGCACAGATACGCAGTATTTT
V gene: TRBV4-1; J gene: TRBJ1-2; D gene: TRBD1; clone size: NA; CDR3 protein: CASSQGRTRTGNYGYTF; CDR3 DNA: TGCGCCAGCAGCCAAGGAAGGACGAGGACAGGGAACTATGGCTACACCTTC
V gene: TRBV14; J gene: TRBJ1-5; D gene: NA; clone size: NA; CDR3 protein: CASSHQGSNQPQHF; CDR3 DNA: TGTGCCAGCAGCCATCAGGGGAGCAATCAGCCCCAGCATTTT
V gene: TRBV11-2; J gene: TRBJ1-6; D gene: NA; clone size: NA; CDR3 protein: CASSVRWERSPLHF; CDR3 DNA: TGTGCCAGCAGCGTCCGTTGGGAGCGCTCACCCCTCCACTTT
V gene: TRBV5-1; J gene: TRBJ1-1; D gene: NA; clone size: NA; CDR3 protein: CASTLSSSNTEAFF; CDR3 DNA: TGCGCCAGCACCCTATCGTCGTCGAACACTGAAGCTTTCTTT
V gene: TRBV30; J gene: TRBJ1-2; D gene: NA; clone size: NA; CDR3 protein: CAWSVTGYGYTF; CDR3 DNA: TGTGCCTGGAGTGTAACAGGCTATGGCTACACCTTC